Sequencing of this T cell receptor (beta chain) was carried out in a study of technical replicates of blood from a handful of donors. The protocol was immunoSEQ multiplex PCR, while the TCRdb copy is restricted to in-frame clones and leaves out a portion. This table has about 12,000 clones, 95% appearing once. The CDR3 consists of 17 residues. Per the germline V gene, CDR1 is GTSNPN and CDR2 is SVGIG (reference sequence). V dropped 0 bases and J dropped 0 bases, with 12 bases sitting between them. V and J are TRBV30 and TRBJ2-6; D might be TRBD2 (6 bases). The sample was PBMCs. This receptor was identified in a human donor in good health. Here the CDR3 DNA reads TGTGCCTGGAGTGTATGGGGGGAGAGCTCTGGGGCCAACGTCCTGACTTTC. It codes for CAWSVWGESSGANVLTF.